The sequence of this T cell receptor (beta chain) was determined in a study of blood T cells in healthy people across ages. Peripheral blood was drawn, roughly 10 milliliters per donor. Isolating PBMCs gave at least 6.5 million of these cells per sample. This CDR3 contains 16 residues. Trimming removed 6 bases from V and 4 bases from J; junction bases left unmatched: 11. Germline CDR1 reads DFQATT; CDR2 reads SNEGSKA (reference sequence). Through a sample-barcoded 5' primer and a J-beta primer mix, a second PCR was run for roughly 6 to 12 cycles. TCRdb re-called the 5' RACE reads through MiXCR, storing one row per CDR3 protein. The repertoire holds some 690,000 distinct CDR3 sequences, about 20% seen once, with less than 25% in the top ten.

This TCR derives from a man between 65 and 85 years old in good health. This sequence joins TRBV20-1 and TRBJ2-3, with 12 positions matching TRBD2. Sequenced material: blood. In nucleotides, the CDR3 is TGCAGTGCCCGTCGAGGGGGACTAGCGGGCCCAGATACGCAGTATTTT. Amino acids: CSARRGGLAGPDTQYF.